This T cell receptor (beta chain) was sequenced in a study of blood T cell repertoires in COVID-19. V shed 1 base and J shed 1 base, with 11 bases lying between them. CDR1 and CDR2 (germline): MGHRA, YSYEKL. There are 16 residues in the CDR3. Assay used: immunoSEQ multiplex PCR; TCRdb lists only in-frame clones, some missing. This sample yields hundreds of thousands of clones, of which 87% are seen a single time; approximately 2% belongs to the top ten. The sequenced sample was peripheral blood. The rearrangement uses TRBV4-1 and TRBJ1-5; D is perhaps TRBD1 (5 bases). The source is a man younger than 30 with active or convalescent COVID-19. As DNA, the CDR3 is TGCGCCAGCAGCCAAGGCAGGGTAGGGAGCAATCAGCCCCAGCATTTT. The encoded protein is CASSQGRVGSNQPQHF.